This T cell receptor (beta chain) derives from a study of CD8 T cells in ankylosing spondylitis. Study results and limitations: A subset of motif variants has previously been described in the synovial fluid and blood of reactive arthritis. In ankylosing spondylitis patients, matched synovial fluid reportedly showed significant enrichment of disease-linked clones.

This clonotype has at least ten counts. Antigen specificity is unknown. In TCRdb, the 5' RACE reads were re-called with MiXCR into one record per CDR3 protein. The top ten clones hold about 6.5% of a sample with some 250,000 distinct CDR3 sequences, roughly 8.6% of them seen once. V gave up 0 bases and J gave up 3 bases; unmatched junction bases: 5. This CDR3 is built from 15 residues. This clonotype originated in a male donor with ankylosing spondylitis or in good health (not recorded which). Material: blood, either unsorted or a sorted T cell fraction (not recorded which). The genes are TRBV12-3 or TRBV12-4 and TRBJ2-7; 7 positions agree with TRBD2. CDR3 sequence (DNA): TGTGCCAGCAGTTTAGCCCTAGCGGTCTACTACGAGCAGTACTTC. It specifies CASSLALAVYYEQYF.